Listed here are 11 T cell receptor beta chains from one sample, sequenced in a study of shared clonotypes between healthy human individuals. Clones were read by immunoSEQ multiplex PCR, and TCRdb kept only the in-frame ones, dropping some. The table has about 2.3 million clones, around 90% seen once; the top ten hold 0.37%. What was sequenced was naive CD4+ T cells from PBMCs. Regarding subset: CD45RA+ positively selected. These receptors all stem from a man younger than 30 in good health. Some clones in this sample may be carry-over from other donors' samples.

V is TRBV7-2 and J is TRBJ1-1, with a possible D match to TRBD1 (5 bases). The V and J ends lost 0 bases and 0 bases respectively, with 8 bases between them. Germline V lookup: CDR1 SGHTA, CDR2 FQGNSA. The CDR3 consists of 15 residues. As DNA, the CDR3 is TGTGCCAGCAGCTTAGCGGCGGGGGTGAACACTGAAGCTTTCTTT. Protein: CASSLAAGVNTEAFF.

This sequence joins TRBV6-6 and TRBJ1-1; 7 nucleotides line up with TRBD1. Germline V lookup: CDR1 MNHNY, CDR2 SVGAGI (reference sequence). This CDR3 has 13 amino acids. V was clipped by 2 bases and J by 5 bases; unmatched bases: 2. The chain's CDR3 is CASSYGRGTEAFF. CDR3 nucleotide sequence: TGTGCCAGCAGTTACGGCAGGGGGACTGAAGCTTTCTTT.

CDR3 sequence (DNA): TGTGCCAGTTTACGAGCGGGAGGGCCCCACGAGCAGTACTTC. It translates to CASLRAGGPHEQYF. The V call is TRBV5-6, the J call TRBJ2-7; 10 bases are shared with TRBD2. The CDR3 is 14 residues long. The J segment lost 5 bases and the V segment lost 8 bases, leaving 10 bases of the junction unmatched. Germline V gene lookup returns CDR1 SGHDT and CDR2 YYEEEE.

The J gene is TRBJ1-1, the V gene TRBV28; D perhaps matches TRBD1 (5 bases). Germline CDR1 and CDR2: MDHEN and SYDVKM. This CDR3 contains 14 residues. The V gene lost 5 bases and the J gene lost 2 bases, with 12 bases spanning the gap. The CDR3 here is CASSPRQFNTEAFF. The CDR3 DNA sequence: TGTGCCAGCAGTCCACGACAGTTTAACACTGAAGCTTTCTTT.

Turning to this clone: A much larger clone lies a single base off, so this may be a read error. The chain couples TRBV6-1 to TRBJ1-1, with a weak D call TRBD1 (6 bases). This CDR3 has 13 amino acids. Per the germline V gene, CDR1 is MNHNS and CDR2 is SASEGT. Trimming stripped 6 bases from V and 1 base from J, with 9 bases between. The CDR3 DNA follows: TGTGCCAGCAGCCAGGGGCGGAACACTGAAGCTTTCTTT. It is translated as CASSQGRNTEAFF.

This chain links TRBV28 with TRBJ2-7, with TRBD2 matching over 8 bases. This CDR3 has 15 residues. Germline V gives CDR1 MDHEN, CDR2 SYDVKM. V was clipped by 1 base and J by 3 bases; unmatched bases: 5. The CDR3, as DNA: TGTGCCAGCAGTTTATCTCCAGCGGGAGTCTACGAGCAGTACTTC. Protein sequence: CASSLSPAGVYEQYF.

V gene TRBV5-6 combines with J gene TRBJ2-5; TRBD2 might be the D (5 bases). The V gene's germline CDR1 is SGHDT and CDR2 YYEEEE. CDR3 size: 14 residues. Trimming took off 1 base at V and 4 bases at J, with 11 bases between the two ends. DNA for the CDR3: TGTGCCAGCAGCTTGCTAGGGAGTGGAGAGACCCAGTACTTC. Translated, it gives CASSLLGSGETQYF.

A word on this clone: Other DNA sequences in this sample translate to the same CDR3. V usage is TRBV6-5 and J usage is TRBJ1-3; D ambiguous. The V gene's germline CDR1 is MNHEY and CDR2 SVGAGI. CDR3 length: 13 amino acids. V lost 0 bases to trimming and J lost 4 bases, with 4 bases between them. The CDR3 spells CASSYSRGNTIYF. The CDR3 region has the DNA TGTGCCAGCAGTTACTCGAGGGGAAACACCATATATTTT.

V gene TRBV5-5 combines with J gene TRBJ2-5; weak D call: TRBD2 (6 bases). The V gene's germline CDR1 is SGHKS and CDR2 YYEKEE (reference sequence). V was shortened by 5 bases and J by 5 bases, with 13 bases between the two germline ends. This CDR3 has 13 amino acids. For the CDR3, the DNA is TGTGCCAGCAGTTCCGCGGGGTCGGAGACCCAGTACTTC. Translation gives CASSSAGSETQYF. The variable domain in full, completed from reference TRBV5-5 and TRBJ2-5, reads DAGVTQSPTHLIKTRGQQVTLRCSPISGHKSVSWYQQVLGQGPQFIFQYYEKEERGRGNFPDRFSARQFPNYSSELNVNALLLGDSALYLCASSSAGSETQYFGPGTRLLVL.

The genes are TRBV5-1 and TRBJ2-1; D not certain. The CDR3 loop spans 15 amino acids. Germline CDR1 reads SGHRS; CDR2 reads YFSETQ. V was shortened by 0 bases and J by 5 bases, with 12 bases between the two germline ends. For the CDR3, the DNA is TGCGCCAGCAGCTTGGGGGTCGTCGGAGACAATGAGCAGTTCTTC. This sequence encodes CASSLGVVGDNEQFF.

The rearrangement links TRBV13 to TRBJ2-3; a weak D match, TRBD2 (5 bases). V lost 4 bases and J lost 1, with 15 bases in between. Germline V CDR1 and CDR2: PRHDT, FYEKMQ (reference sequence). CDR3 length: 16 residues. This CDR3 reads CASSSARERGTDTQYF. In DNA form, the CDR3 reads TGTGCCAGCAGCTCCGCTAGGGAGCGAGGCACAGATACGCAGTATTTT.